The 3 T cell receptor beta chains below were found in one sample sequenced in a study of Graves' ophthalmopathy and Graves' hyperthyroidism. The authors amplified TCR beta CDR3 regions from RNA transcripts. Scientists carried out first-round RT-PCR using HTBI primers and then a second-round multiplex PCR. TCRdb redid the calling of the multiplex PCR reads with MiXCR, one entry per CDR3 protein. The sample carries over a million distinct CDR3 sequences, approximately 35% recorded once. The sample comprised peripheral blood or thyroid tissue (not recorded which). Source of these receptors: an adult man with Graves' hyperthyroidism.

The chain recombines TRBV10-2 with TRBJ2-7; 9 positions match TRBD1. The CDR3 has 15 amino acids. Germline V lookup: CDR1 WSHSY, CDR2 SAAADI. Trimming removed 3 bases from V and 6 bases from J; junction bases left unmatched: 9. The CDR3 loop reads CASSDSRTGVGEQYF. DNA of the CDR3: TGCGCCAGCAGTGACTCGCGGACAGGGGTCGGCGAGCAGTACTTC.

This clonotype was recorded many times. This chain joins TRBV7-2 and TRBJ1-6; no definite D call. Germline CDR1 reads SGHTA; CDR2 reads FQGNSA. V lost 2 bases to trimming and J lost 11 bases, with 7 bases between them. This CDR3 has 12 residues. The CDR3 protein is CASSLQPTPLHF. The CDR3 nucleotides are TGTGCCAGCAGCTTACAACCGACACCCCTCCACTTT.

The V and J genes are TRBV29-1 and TRBJ2-7; D is perhaps TRBD2 (5 bases). Germline V gene lookup returns CDR1 SQVTM and CDR2 ANQGSEA. Trimming pared 5 bases from V and 3 bases from J, leaving 11 bases between. This CDR3 is 12 amino acids long. This CDR3 is CSVRGWDYEQYF. DNA for the CDR3: TGCAGCGTTAGAGGGTGGGACTACGAGCAGTACTTC.